These T cell receptor beta chains were read from a single sample in a study of blood T cells in healthy people across ages. Using its own MiXCR run on the 5' RACE reads, TCRdb lists one record per CDR3 protein. The sample shows hundreds of thousands of distinct CDR3 sequences, 40% to 50% of them seen only once. The specimen was blood. The receptors were gathered from a man older than 75 in good health. The CDR3 runs from the conserved cysteine through the conserved F or W. Fields, in order: J gene, D gene, clone size, V gene, CDR3 DNA, CDR3 protein. D genes are given only for firm matches. Part of the rows lack a size; the others show once, few, many or a class for expanded clones.

J gene: TRBJ2-5; D gene: NA; clone size: few; V gene: TRBV9; CDR3 DNA: TGTGCCAGCAGCACCTCCCCGGACTCGGGGTACTTC; CDR3 protein: CASSTSPDSGYF
J gene: TRBJ2-1; D gene: NA; clone size: few; V gene: TRBV2; CDR3 DNA: TGTGCCAGCAGTGACTTGAAACAGTTCTTC; CDR3 protein: CASSDLKQFF
J gene: TRBJ2-7; D gene: TRBD2; clone size: few; V gene: TRBV20-1; CDR3 DNA: TGCAGTGCTGACGGGACTAGCGGAGATGGAGAGCAGTACTTC; CDR3 protein: CSADGTSGDGEQYF
J gene: TRBJ1-1; D gene: TRBD1; clone size: NA; V gene: TRBV12-3/TRBV12-4; CDR3 DNA: TGTGCCAGCAGTTTGACAGGGGTTATGACTGAAGCTTTCTTT; CDR3 protein: CASSLTGVMTEAFF
J gene: TRBJ2-3; D gene: TRBD2; clone size: NA; V gene: TRBV20-1; CDR3 DNA: TGCAGTGCTAGACGGCGATCGGGGGGGGAAGATACGCAGTATTTT; CDR3 protein: CSARRRSGGEDTQYF
J gene: TRBJ1-6; D gene: NA; clone size: few; V gene: TRBV5-5; CDR3 DNA: TGTGCCAGCAGCTTGGCCGGGAGAAGAGAATCACCCCTCCACTTT; CDR3 protein: CASSLAGRRESPLHF
J gene: TRBJ2-7; D gene: TRBD1; clone size: NA; V gene: TRBV10-1; CDR3 DNA: TGCGCCAGCAGTGAGATCGGGACAGAAGGAAACTACGAGCAGTACTTC; CDR3 protein: CASSEIGTEGNYEQYF
J gene: TRBJ2-1; D gene: NA; clone size: few; V gene: TRBV7-9; CDR3 DNA: TGTGCCAGCAGCTTAGTTGCAGGGGTTGGCAATGAGCAGTTCTTC; CDR3 protein: CASSLVAGVGNEQFF
J gene: TRBJ2-5; D gene: TRBD1; clone size: NA; V gene: TRBV7-8; CDR3 DNA: TGTGCCAGCAGCTTAGTGGTAGGGGCAGGGGGTATGGTTCGAGAGACCCAGTACTTC; CDR3 protein: CASSLVVGAGGMVRETQYF
J gene: TRBJ2-5; D gene: NA; clone size: NA; V gene: TRBV15; CDR3 DNA: TGTGCCACCACGGCCTCGCGATCCCAAGAGACCCAGTACTTC; CDR3 protein: CATTASRSQETQYF
J gene: TRBJ2-7; D gene: NA; clone size: NA; V gene: TRBV13; CDR3 DNA: TGTGCCAGCAGCATAGAACAAACAGGGTCCTACGAGCAGTACTTC; CDR3 protein: CASSIEQTGSYEQYF
J gene: TRBJ2-6; D gene: NA; clone size: NA; V gene: TRBV12-3/TRBV12-4; CDR3 DNA: TGTGCCAGCAGCGGGGGAGACTCTGGGGCCAACGTCCTGACTTTC; CDR3 protein: CASSGGDSGANVLTF
J gene: TRBJ1-4; D gene: NA; clone size: NA; V gene: TRBV6-2/TRBV6-3; CDR3 DNA: TGTGCCAGCAGTTACAACGCGGCAGCAACTAATGAAAAACTGTTTTTT; CDR3 protein: CASSYNAAATNEKLFF
J gene: TRBJ2-1; D gene: NA; clone size: NA; V gene: TRBV4-2; CDR3 DNA: TGTGCCAGCAGCCGAGGCATGATGGGAGCCAACTACAATGAGCGGTTCTTC; CDR3 protein: CASSRGMMGANYNERFF
J gene: TRBJ2-7; D gene: TRBD2; clone size: once; V gene: TRBV7-2; CDR3 DNA: TGTGCCAGCACCGTCGGGAAGCGGGGGTACAATGAGCAGTACTTC; CDR3 protein: CASTVGKRGYNEQYF
J gene: TRBJ2-1; D gene: TRBD2; clone size: NA; V gene: TRBV9; CDR3 DNA: TGTGCCAGCAGCGCAGCGACTAGCGGTACTACGATACCCTCTACCTACAATGAGCAGTTCTTC; CDR3 protein: CASSAATSGTTIPSTYNEQFF
J gene: TRBJ2-7; D gene: NA; clone size: NA; V gene: TRBV20-1; CDR3 DNA: TGCAGTGCCAACCAGGGGGGGACATCCATCTACGAGCAGTACTTC; CDR3 protein: CSANQGGTSIYEQYF
J gene: TRBJ2-5; D gene: NA; clone size: few; V gene: TRBV20-1; CDR3 DNA: TGCAGTGCTAGACAGGGTAGGGAGGAGACCCAGTACTTC; CDR3 protein: CSARQGREETQYF
J gene: TRBJ1-1; D gene: TRBD1; clone size: few; V gene: TRBV20-1; CDR3 DNA: TGCAGTGCTAGCCTACAGGGGGGAGGCGTGAACACTGAAGCTTTCTTT; CDR3 protein: CSASLQGGGVNTEAFF
J gene: TRBJ2-2; D gene: TRBD1; clone size: NA; V gene: TRBV2; CDR3 DNA: TGTGCCAGCAGCGGGGACAGGGGGAGCACCGGGGAGCTGTTTTTT; CDR3 protein: CASSGDRGSTGELFF
J gene: TRBJ2-4; D gene: NA; clone size: NA; V gene: TRBV27; CDR3 DNA: TGTGCCAGCAGAAACCGAGGGGAGGCCCAGTACTTC; CDR3 protein: CASRNRGEAQYF
J gene: TRBJ2-1; D gene: NA; clone size: NA; V gene: TRBV28; CDR3 DNA: TGTGCCACCACATTGGCGGGAAGGGGAGGAAGCAATGAGCAGTTCTTC; CDR3 protein: CATTLAGRGGSNEQFF
J gene: TRBJ2-5; D gene: NA; clone size: NA; V gene: TRBV5-1; CDR3 DNA: TGCGCCAGCGGCTTGGCGGTCGGGGAAGAGACCCAGTACTTC; CDR3 protein: CASGLAVGEETQYF
J gene: TRBJ1-5; D gene: NA; clone size: once; V gene: TRBV6-6; CDR3 DNA: TGTGTATCTTTCGCTCGCCTCAATCAGCCCCAGCATTTT; CDR3 protein: CVSFARLNQPQHF
J gene: TRBJ2-3; D gene: NA; clone size: NA; V gene: TRBV12-5; CDR3 DNA: TGTGCTAGTGGTTTAGGCGGTACAGATACGCAGTATTTT; CDR3 protein: CASGLGGTDTQYF
J gene: TRBJ2-5; D gene: NA; clone size: NA; V gene: TRBV3-1; CDR3 DNA: TGTGCCAGCCCTATTCCTAACCAAGAGACCCAGTACTTC; CDR3 protein: CASPIPNQETQYF
J gene: TRBJ1-5; D gene: TRBD1; clone size: many; V gene: TRBV10-3; CDR3 DNA: TGTGCCATCAGTGATGGGACAGGGAGGGGATATGGCAATCAGCCCCAGCATTTT; CDR3 protein: CAISDGTGRGYGNQPQHF
J gene: TRBJ1-5; D gene: NA; clone size: few; V gene: TRBV5-1; CDR3 DNA: TGCGCCAGCAGCTTGGGGGCAGGGAGCGATCAGCCCCAGCATTTT; CDR3 protein: CASSLGAGSDQPQHF
J gene: TRBJ2-5; D gene: TRBD2; clone size: NA; V gene: TRBV3-1; CDR3 DNA: TGTGCCAGCAGCCCTAGCGGGTGCTTCCAAGAGACCCAGTACTTC; CDR3 protein: CASSPSGCFQETQYF
J gene: TRBJ2-7; D gene: NA; clone size: NA; V gene: TRBV4-3; CDR3 DNA: TGCGCCAGCAGCCAAGAAATCTACAATGAGCAGTACTTC; CDR3 protein: CASSQEIYNEQYF
J gene: TRBJ2-2; D gene: TRBD2; clone size: NA; V gene: TRBV5-1; CDR3 DNA: TGCGCCAGCAGCTTGGCCGGGCTAGCGGGGGCCGGGGAGCTGTTTTTT; CDR3 protein: CASSLAGLAGAGELFF
J gene: TRBJ2-2; D gene: NA; clone size: many; V gene: TRBV5-1; CDR3 DNA: TGCGCCAGCAGCTTGGCCGTCGTCGGGGAGCTGTTTTTT; CDR3 protein: CASSLAVVGELFF
J gene: TRBJ2-4; D gene: NA; clone size: NA; V gene: TRBV7-2; CDR3 DNA: TGTGCCAGCAGCTTAGCAGGGGCAATAGCCAAAAACATTCAGTACTTC; CDR3 protein: CASSLAGAIAKNIQYF
J gene: TRBJ2-5; D gene: NA; clone size: NA; V gene: TRBV6-2/TRBV6-3; CDR3 DNA: TGTGCCAGCAGTTATGTTATTAAGCAAGAGACCCAGTACTTC; CDR3 protein: CASSYVIKQETQYF
J gene: TRBJ2-7; D gene: TRBD1; clone size: few; V gene: TRBV27; CDR3 DNA: TGTGCCAGCAGTAGGGACAGACCCCAGACCTACGAGCAGTACTTC; CDR3 protein: CASSRDRPQTYEQYF
J gene: TRBJ2-1; D gene: TRBD2; clone size: few; V gene: TRBV20-1; CDR3 DNA: TGCAGTGCTAGGGAAAGACTAGCGGGAGTATTGCAGTTCTTC; CDR3 protein: CSARERLAGVLQFF
J gene: TRBJ2-3; D gene: NA; clone size: NA; V gene: TRBV7-2; CDR3 DNA: TGTGCCAGCAGCTTTGTAAGGAGCCCCACAGATACGCAGTATTTT; CDR3 protein: CASSFVRSPTDTQYF
J gene: TRBJ2-7; D gene: NA; clone size: few; V gene: TRBV2; CDR3 DNA: TGTGCCAGCAGTGAAAGTCGCCCCGGGTCTGACTACGAGCAGTACTTC; CDR3 protein: CASSESRPGSDYEQYF
J gene: TRBJ2-7; D gene: NA; clone size: NA; V gene: TRBV2; CDR3 DNA: TGTGCCAGCAGGGAGGAACAGGCGGATACCTACGAGCAGTACTTC; CDR3 protein: CASREEQADTYEQYF
J gene: TRBJ2-7; D gene: NA; clone size: NA; V gene: TRBV18; CDR3 DNA: TGTGCCAGCTCACCACTAGCGCAAGAAGTGGCCCAGTACTTC; CDR3 protein: CASSPLAQEVAQYF
J gene: TRBJ1-1; D gene: NA; clone size: few; V gene: TRBV28; CDR3 DNA: TGTGCCAGCAGTTGGACGGGAGGTATGAACACTGAAGCTTTCTTT; CDR3 protein: CASSWTGGMNTEAFF
J gene: TRBJ2-3; D gene: TRBD1; clone size: few; V gene: TRBV6-2/TRBV6-3; CDR3 DNA: TGTGCCAGCAGAAAGACAGGGGGGAGAACAGATACGCAGTATTTT; CDR3 protein: CASRKTGGRTDTQYF
J gene: TRBJ2-6; D gene: NA; clone size: NA; V gene: TRBV20-1; CDR3 DNA: TGCAGTGCTAGAGGTCCCGGGTCTGGGGCCAACGTCCTGACTTTC; CDR3 protein: CSARGPGSGANVLTF
J gene: TRBJ1-2; D gene: NA; clone size: NA; V gene: TRBV21-1; CDR3 DNA: TGTGCCAGCAACCTGAGCTACACCTTC; CDR3 protein: CASNLSYTF
J gene: TRBJ2-1; D gene: NA; clone size: NA; V gene: TRBV6-2/TRBV6-3; CDR3 DNA: TGTGCCAGCAGTTACCCGAGGATATGGGACCGACCTCTTGATGAGCAGTTCTTC; CDR3 protein: CASSYPRIWDRPLDEQFF
J gene: TRBJ2-6; D gene: TRBD1; clone size: NA; V gene: TRBV7-7; CDR3 DNA: TGTGCCAGCAGTTCCGGGACAGGGATTTTCCCTGGGGCCAACGTCCTGACTTTC; CDR3 protein: CASSSGTGIFPGANVLTF
J gene: TRBJ1-2; D gene: NA; clone size: NA; V gene: TRBV7-8; CDR3 DNA: TGTGCCAGCAGCTTAGTGATCGGGGGGTCCTATGGCTACACCTTC; CDR3 protein: CASSLVIGGSYGYTF
J gene: TRBJ2-7; D gene: NA; clone size: NA; V gene: TRBV11-2; CDR3 DNA: TGTGCCAGCAGCGCCTCTTCAGCGGGCTACGAGCAGTACTTC; CDR3 protein: CASSASSAGYEQYF
J gene: TRBJ2-2; D gene: TRBD2; clone size: NA; V gene: TRBV20-1; CDR3 DNA: TGCAGTGCTCTCCGCCCAAGCGGGATCGAGTCCGGGGAGCTGTTTTTT; CDR3 protein: CSALRPSGIESGELFF
J gene: TRBJ2-5; D gene: NA; clone size: NA; V gene: TRBV29-1; CDR3 DNA: TGCAGCGTTGAAAGACTTTCGGAGACCCAGTACTTC; CDR3 protein: CSVERLSETQYF
J gene: TRBJ2-1; D gene: NA; clone size: few; V gene: TRBV7-9; CDR3 DNA: TGTGCCAGCAGCCTTCCGACGGGAGCGAGCAATGAGCAGTTCTTC; CDR3 protein: CASSLPTGASNEQFF